This T cell receptor beta chain is drawn from a study of T cell responses to AZD1222 COVID-19 vaccine. Notes on the study in general: Spike-specific TCR breadth and depth rose after two AZD1222 doses. The span of vaccine-associated CD4 TCRs extended across spike, with dominance at 160-218 and 743-854.

As for this clone: Its antigen is unidentified.

Data came from immunoSEQ multiplex PCR; TCRdb stores just in-frame clones and leaves some out. The repertoire consists of fewer than 200,000 clones, with 90% to 95% occurring once and the leading ten covering roughly 1.5%. The CDR3 totals 13 residues. Germline CDR1 and CDR2: SGHTA and FQGNSA. V was pared by 1 base and J by 4 bases, with 6 bases between. Pooled in the analysis were second doses at about 4 or about 12 weeks. The source material was peripheral blood, sampled 28 days after the second AZD1222 dose. The receptor was derived from an adult who received the AZD1222 COVID-19 vaccine. V gene TRBV7-2 combines with J gene TRBJ2-3; no reliable D call. The CDR3 DNA reads TGTGCCAGCAGCTTAGTCTTCCCAGATACGCAGTATTTT. Its protein product is CASSLVFPDTQYF.